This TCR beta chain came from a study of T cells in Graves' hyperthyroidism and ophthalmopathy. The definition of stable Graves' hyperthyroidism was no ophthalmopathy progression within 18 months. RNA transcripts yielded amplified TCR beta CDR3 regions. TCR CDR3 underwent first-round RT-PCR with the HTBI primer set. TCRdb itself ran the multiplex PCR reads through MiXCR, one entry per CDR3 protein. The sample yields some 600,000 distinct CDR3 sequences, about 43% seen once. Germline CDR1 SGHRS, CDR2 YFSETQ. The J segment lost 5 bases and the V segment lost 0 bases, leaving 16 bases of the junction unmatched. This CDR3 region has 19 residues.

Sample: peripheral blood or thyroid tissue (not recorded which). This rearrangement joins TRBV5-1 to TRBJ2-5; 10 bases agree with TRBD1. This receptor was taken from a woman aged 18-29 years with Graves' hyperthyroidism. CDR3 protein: CASSLASSPTGTGVETQYF. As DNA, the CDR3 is TGCGCCAGCAGCTTGGCTAGCAGCCCAACCGGGACAGGGGTGGAGACCCAGTACTTC. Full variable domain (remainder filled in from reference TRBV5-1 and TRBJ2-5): KAGVTQTPRYLIKTRGQQVTLSCSPISGHRSVSWYQQTPGQGLQFLFEYFSETQRNKGNFPGRFSGRQFSNSRSEMNVSTLELGDSALYLCASSLASSPTGTGVETQYFGPGTRLLVL.